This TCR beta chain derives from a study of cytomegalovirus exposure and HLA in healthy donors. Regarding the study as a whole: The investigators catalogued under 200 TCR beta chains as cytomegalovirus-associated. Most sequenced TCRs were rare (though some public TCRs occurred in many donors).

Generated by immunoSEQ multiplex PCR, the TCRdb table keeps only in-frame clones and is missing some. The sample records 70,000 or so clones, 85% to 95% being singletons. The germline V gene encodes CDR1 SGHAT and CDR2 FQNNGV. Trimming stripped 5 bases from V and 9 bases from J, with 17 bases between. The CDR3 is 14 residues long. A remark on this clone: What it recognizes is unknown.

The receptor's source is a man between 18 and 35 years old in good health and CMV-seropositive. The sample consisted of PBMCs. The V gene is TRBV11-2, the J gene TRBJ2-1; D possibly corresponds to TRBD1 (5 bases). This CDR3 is CASSEAGYSGEQFF. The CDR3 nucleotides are TGTGCCAGCAGCGAGGCAGGGTATTCGGGTGAGCAGTTCTTC.